The TCR beta chain under discussion was sequenced for a study of shared clonotypes between healthy human individuals (dated by TCRdb to 2018 to 2020). Looking at the study overall: The cohort comprised a couple of women and a few men aged 18 to 49 years. To estimate repertoire size and how much clonotype sharing occurs between individuals, the study deeply sequenced the blood TCR repertoires of about five healthy adults. To increase sequencing depth and limit assay-specific biases, different laboratories used diverse techniques to prepare libraries and sequence TCR repertoires. Per donor, leukapheresis produced somewhere between about 0.94 and 9 billion PBMCs.

Healthy HIV-negative adults with no recently reported acute infections or vaccinations were included as donors. Every donor was a Caucasian adult living in Nashville, Tennessee, USA. For unsorted samples, some 90 million PBMCs were counted, and genomic DNA was extracted using the QIAamp DNA Blood Mini kit. Blood was obtained by leukapheresis, after which PBMCs were separated by Ficoll-Histopaque density gradient centrifugation and cryopreserved in liquid nitrogen vapor phase. This clone has ten or more counts. It lacks a known antigen. Per-nucleotide qualities are absent, and no much larger clonotype sits a single base away. TCR CDR3 regions were amplified from genomic DNA by multiplex PCR using the deep immunoSEQ assay. For each cell subset, the extracted genomic DNA was distributed evenly across all wells of several immunoSEQ 96-well plates, and each plate served as one replicate. For unsorted PBMC, each replicate PCR was loaded with approximately 300 ng genomic DNA, equivalent to about 33,000 T cell genomes. Unsorted PBMC genomic DNA was sequenced across ten immunoSEQ deep assay plates. Purified libraries were measured with a Qubit 3.0 fluorometer, size-checked on a Bioanalyzer 2100, and measured again with the KAPA Library Quantification kit. Each immunoSEQ 96-well plate was sequenced on its own single-read 150-cycle Illumina NextSeq 550 flow cell. On the authors' methods: Because only junctional sequences without quality scores were contained in the immunoSEQ output, filtering matching that applied to full-length reads could not be performed. To assign V/J genes and CDR3, sequences were annotated using PyIR, a Python wrapper for IgBLAST v1.9, with IMGT germline references. Reads were filtered out if the reads had weak V/J assignments (E-value above 1e-6), no CDR3, stop codons, out-of-frame junctions, or ambiguous translated residues. V3J clonotypes were defined by identical inferred V gene, J gene, and CDR3 amino acid sequence. To compute the percentage overlap between repertoires, the number of shared unique clonotypes was divided by the size of the smaller repertoire. Repertoire richness was assessed with RTK rarefaction, the Chao1 estimator, and Recon v2.1 estimates of unobserved clonotypes. TCRdb provides this immuneACCESS table in a form limited to in-frame rearrangements. Some clones are lacking; in checked studies, under half of them reflect an unresolved V gene, and why the rest are absent is not known. The V and J calls and clone size are taken from that table; D and trimming were inferred from the DNA. This sample has over 95,000 clones in its table, and approximately 51% of those were observed once. Approximately 16% of the sample belongs to the ten largest clones.

The full study reports these points: Because the study included a small number of donors, the genetic and exposure-history diversity represented was limited. Sampling was restricted to blood, and TCR repertoires in tissue are likely to differ from TCR repertoires in blood. Based on pairwise subsampling, the degree of clonotype sharing among donors was expected to be affected by sequencing depth.

The clonotype originates from a woman between 40 and 55 years old in good health. Some clones in this sample may be carry-over from other donors' samples. Sequencing used PBMCs.

The nucleotide sequence is TGCGCCAGCAGCCCCGTGAGTACTGGAAACACCATATATTTT. This yields the protein CASSPVSTGNTIYF. In this chain, TRBV5-1 is recombined with TRBJ1-3; the D gene cannot be resolved reliably. According to the germline V gene, CDR1 reads SGHRS and CDR2 reads YFSETQ. Trimming at the junction amounts to 4 bases on V and 2 bases on J, and the germline ends lie 10 bases apart. The CDR3 sequence holds 14 residues, the cysteine and phenylalanine included. Only the CDR3 DNA stays, 42 bases, in frame from base 1.